These T cell receptor beta chains were read from a single sample in a study of technical replicates of blood from a handful of donors. The protocol was immunoSEQ multiplex PCR, while the TCRdb copy is restricted to in-frame clones and leaves out a portion. The table records about 75,000 clones, approximately 96% of them present only once. Sequencing was performed on T cells isolated from PBMCs. The receptors here all came from a human donor in good health. CDR3s leave out the opening cysteine and the closing phenylalanine or tryptophan. Expanded clones get a size class; other rows say once, few or many, or leave the size out.

j_call v_call clone_size cdr3_aa
TRBJ1-5 TRBV28 NA ASRDRDNQPQH
TRBJ2-1 TRBV29-1 NA SVDGQATTGTSYNEQF
TRBJ2-7 TRBV6-4 NA ASRTDYEQY
TRBJ2-5 TRBV19 NA ASSPGQGETQY
TRBJ2-7 TRBV28 NA ASVSTGLAGTKGEQY
TRBJ2-7 TRBV6-6 NA ASSYSFGTSDYEQY
TRBJ2-1 TRBV18 NA ASSPGNEQF
TRBJ2-1 TRBV6-6 NA ASSYLAWSSYNEQF
TRBJ2-3 TRBV5-6 NA ASSLAGTGDSDTQY
TRBJ2-1 TRBV7-2 NA ASSLVATSGNYEQF
TRBJ2-7 TRBV6-1 NA ASRGQSYEQY
TRBJ2-7 TRBV7-9 NA ASSLRDERAREQY
TRBJ2-3 TRBV6-1 NA ASSDGVNRGFSTDTQY
TRBJ2-5 TRBV5-1 NA ASSLNRETQY
TRBJ1-2 TRBV28 NA ASSLLSGGGYT
TRBJ1-2 TRBV2 once ASGTGNYGYT
TRBJ2-1 TRBV7-9 NA ASSSGTGGVREQF
TRBJ1-2 TRBV30 NA AWSMGHGYT
TRBJ2-7 TRBV28 NA ASSFPGTSLYEQY
TRBJ2-3 TRBV7-3 NA ASSSGLGFTDTQY
TRBJ1-1 TRBV9 NA ASSLSLYPDREAF
TRBJ2-3 TRBV12-5 NA ASGLGAGTGGRSDTQY
TRBJ1-5 TRBV5-6 NA ASSHATGTGISNQPQH
TRBJ2-5 TRBV11-3 NA ASSPRLAGAQETQY
TRBJ1-2 TRBV19 NA ASKGGQGASGYT
TRBJ2-5 TRBV6-1 NA ASSEDLSYQETQY
TRBJ2-7 TRBV9 NA ASSPGREFRYEQY
TRBJ2-7 TRBV28 NA ASSLLVRLAGAGSQDEQY
TRBJ1-5 TRBV28 NA ASQIGTGGNQPQH
TRBJ2-7 TRBV29-1 NA SIGTSFEQY
TRBJ1-5 TRBV27 NA ASSAGGKRQPQH
TRBJ2-7 TRBV27 NA ASRSRDNLGEQY
TRBJ2-1 TRBV30 NA AWSVGLAVDEQF
TRBJ2-3 TRBV25-1 NA ASQGTSFDTQY
TRBJ2-1 TRBV28 NA ASSFTSEAYNEQF
TRBJ2-7 TRBV6-5 NA ASSYVPSYEQY
TRBJ1-2 TRBV6-6 NA ATLGQGGYGYT
TRBJ2-7 TRBV28 NA ASSFGLAGSYEQY
TRBJ1-2 TRBV5-8 NA ASSFTGTYGYT
TRBJ1-1 TRBV7-6 NA ASRRRQGRGDTEAF
TRBJ1-5 TRBV19 NA ASRAGVTYSNQPQH
TRBJ2-3 TRBV6-1 NA ASSEAAGGPDTQY
TRBJ1-1 TRBV10-1 NA ASSEDPRNTEAF
TRBJ2-7 TRBV10-3 NA AISVKGQDYEQY
TRBJ1-1 TRBV19 NA ASSPGTANTEAF
TRBJ2-1 TRBV19 once ASSPYSGTGVNEQF
TRBJ1-5 TRBV5-1 NA ASSLYGGEDSNQPQH
TRBJ1-1 TRBV27 NA ASSSWDRGGVTF
TRBJ2-1 TRBV15 NA ATSSKSTSGRTEQF
TRBJ2-7 TRBV7-3 NA ASSLGQWSEQY
TRBJ2-2 TRBV27 NA ASSLIYSGLAGGELF
TRBJ1-1 TRBV18 once ASSFGTPFTEAF
TRBJ2-5 TRBV4-3 NA ASSRLTGERKETQY
TRBJ2-1 TRBV4-1 NA ASSPYSGGNEQF
TRBJ2-7 TRBV7-2 NA ASRDTSSSYEQY
TRBJ2-2 TRBV28 NA ASSPPQAVSTGELF